This TCR beta chain was sequenced in a study of blood T cell repertoires in COVID-19. For the study at large: The origin of the acute and convalescent COVID-19 samples was the United States, Italy and Spain.

Data came from immunoSEQ multiplex PCR; TCRdb stores just in-frame clones and leaves some out. In the table there are approximately 300,000 clones, 85% of which are singletons. The CDR3 contains 16 residues. Losses at the gene ends were 3 bases for V and 4 bases for J; bases not matched to a gene: 6. Germline lookup yields CDR1 LGHNA and CDR2 YSLEER. Cohorts were based on clinical histories the participants reported. The sequence was obtained from a woman in her twenties or thirties who had been exposed to COVID-19. V and J are TRBV4-3 and TRBJ2-2; TRBD1 aligns across 9 bases. Sequenced sample: PBMCs or T cells enriched from blood (not recorded which). CDR3 nucleotides: TGCGCCAGCAGCCACGGGACAGGGAGAGGCACCGGGGAGCTGTTTTTT. This translates into CASSHGTGRGTGELFF.